This entry concerns a single TCR beta chain. The antigen remains undetermined. This entry comes from a study of response to subunit inactivated influenza vaccine. Findings of the study overall: Seasonal influenza vaccination, on each occasion, was suggested by the authors to recruit few new T cells.

The CDR3 is 14 amino acids. V gave up 1 base and J gave up 7 bases, with 10 bases separating them. CDR1 KGHDR and CDR2 SFDVKD come from the germline V gene. TCRdb reprocessed the RT-PCR reads with MiXCR, giving one entry per CDR3 protein. The sample shows over 650,000 distinct CDR3 sequences, about 18% of them seen only once. The source was PBMCs from blood, collected around 5 days after vaccination. The origin of this receptor is a man aged 45-60 years who received an inactivated influenza vaccine. The chain is built from TRBV24-1 and TRBJ2-1; tentatively, D is TRBD1 or TRBD2 (6 bases each). CDR3 DNA: TGTGCCACCAGTGATTTTCGGGGGCGGAATGAGCAGTTCTTC. It yields the protein CATSDFRGRNEQFF.